The 5 T cell receptor beta chains in this list originate from one sample, sequenced in a study of T cell repertoires in cytomegalovirus infection. TCRdb re-called the reads through MiXCR, storing one row per CDR3 protein. The sample includes approximately 910,000 distinct CDR3 sequences, roughly a third seen only once; the top ten take around an eighth. These TCRs' antigens remain unknown. The sample consisted of cultured CD8+ T cells from PBMCs, taken from culture after CMV antigen stimulation. All receptors derive from a human donor in good health (CMV status not recorded). Some clones in this sample may be carry-over from other donors' samples.

The sample holds one count of this clonotype. The chain joins TRBV29-1 to TRBJ2-7, with TRBD1 identical over 8 bases. V dropped 0 bases and J dropped 6; count of bases not matched to a gene: 1. The CDR3 spans 12 residues. Germline-derived CDR1 and CDR2 are SQVTM and ANQGSEA. The CDR3: CSVEDQGAEQYF. In DNA form, the CDR3 reads TGCAGCGTTGAAGATCAGGGGGCCGAGCAGTACTTC.

Turning to this clonotype: At one of its ends the junction is not consistent with the germline gene, which may arise from a read error. This sequence joins TRBV5-4 and TRBJ1-4; the match to TRBD1 covers 8 bases. Germline V lookup: CDR1 SGHNT, CDR2 YYREEE (reference sequence). This CDR3 has 16 residues. CDR3 coding DNA: TGTGCCAACAGCCGGGGACAGGCCGCAACTAATGAAAAACTGTTTTTT. Amino acid sequence: CANSRGQAATNEKLFF.

There are many counts of this clonotype. The rearrangement joins TRBV12-3 or TRBV12-4 to TRBJ2-7; 10 bases fit TRBD1. This CDR3 has 15 amino acids. V lost 6 bases to trimming and J lost 6 bases; unmatched junction nucleotides: 11. The CDR3 coding sequence is TGTGCCAGCAGATTCCGGGACAGGGGCCGGAGCGAGCAGTACTTC. Translating gives CASRFRDRGRSEQYF.

This clonotype was observed a few times. The chain uses TRBV27 and TRBJ1-1; a weak D match, TRBD1 (6 bases). V lost 5 bases, J lost 0 bases, and 13 bases lay in between. The CDR3 extends over 15 amino acids. The V gene's germline CDR1 is MNHEY and CDR2 SMNVEV (reference sequence). The CDR3 DNA reads TGTGCCAGCAGTGGGCAACAGGGAGTGAACACTGAAGCTTTCTTT. Amino acid sequence: CASSGQQGVNTEAFF.

The chain has TRBV7-6 and TRBJ2-5; perhaps D is TRBD1 or TRBD2 (6 bases each). This CDR3 region has 15 residues. Germline CDR1 is SGHVS and CDR2 is FNYEAQ. The ends were cut back, 0 bases at V and 7 bases at J, with 15 bases in the middle. The CDR3 nucleotides read TGTGCCAGCAGCTTAGCATACGGGGGCGCGGGGACCCAGTACTTC. This gives the protein CASSLAYGGAGTQYF.